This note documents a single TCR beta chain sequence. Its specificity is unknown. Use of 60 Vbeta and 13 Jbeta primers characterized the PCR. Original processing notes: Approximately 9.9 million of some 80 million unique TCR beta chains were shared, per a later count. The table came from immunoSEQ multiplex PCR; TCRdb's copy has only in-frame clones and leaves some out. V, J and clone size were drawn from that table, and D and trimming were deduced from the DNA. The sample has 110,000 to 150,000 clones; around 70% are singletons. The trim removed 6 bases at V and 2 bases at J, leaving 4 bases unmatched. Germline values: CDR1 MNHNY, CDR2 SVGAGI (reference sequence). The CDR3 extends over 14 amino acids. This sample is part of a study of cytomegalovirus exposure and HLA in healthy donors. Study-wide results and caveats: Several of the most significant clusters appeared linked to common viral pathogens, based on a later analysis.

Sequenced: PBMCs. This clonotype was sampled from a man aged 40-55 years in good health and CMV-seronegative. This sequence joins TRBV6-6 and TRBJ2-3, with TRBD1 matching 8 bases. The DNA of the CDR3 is TGTGCCAGCAGCCCGGACAGGGCCACAGATACGCAGTATTTT. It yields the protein CASSPDRATDTQYF.